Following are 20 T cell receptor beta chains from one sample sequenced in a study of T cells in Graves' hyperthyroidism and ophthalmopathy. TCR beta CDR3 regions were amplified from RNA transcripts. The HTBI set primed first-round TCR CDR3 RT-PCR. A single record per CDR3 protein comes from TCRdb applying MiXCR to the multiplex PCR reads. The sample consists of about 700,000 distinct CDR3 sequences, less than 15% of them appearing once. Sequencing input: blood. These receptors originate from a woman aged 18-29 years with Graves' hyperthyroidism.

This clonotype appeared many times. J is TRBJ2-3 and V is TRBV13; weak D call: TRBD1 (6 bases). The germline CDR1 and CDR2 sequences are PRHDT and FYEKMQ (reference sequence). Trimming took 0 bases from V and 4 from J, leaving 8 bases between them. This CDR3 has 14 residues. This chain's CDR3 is CASSLGGGADTQYF. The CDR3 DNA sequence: TGTGCCAGCAGCTTAGGTGGGGGCGCAGATACGCAGTATTTT.

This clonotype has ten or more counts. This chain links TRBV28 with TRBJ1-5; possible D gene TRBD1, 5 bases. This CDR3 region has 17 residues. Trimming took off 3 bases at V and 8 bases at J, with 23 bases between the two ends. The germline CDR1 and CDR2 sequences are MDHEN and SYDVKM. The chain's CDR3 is CASSFPAFRGWNKPQHF. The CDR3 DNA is TGTGCCAGCAGTTTTCCGGCCTTTAGGGGCTGGAATAAGCCCCAGCATTTT.

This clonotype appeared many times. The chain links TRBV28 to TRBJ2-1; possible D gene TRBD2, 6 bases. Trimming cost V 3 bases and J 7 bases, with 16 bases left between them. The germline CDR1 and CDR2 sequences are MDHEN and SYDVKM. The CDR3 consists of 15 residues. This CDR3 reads CASSLDGSSGNEQFF. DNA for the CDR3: TGTGCCAGCAGTTTGGACGGGAGTTCCGGGAATGAGCAGTTCTTC.

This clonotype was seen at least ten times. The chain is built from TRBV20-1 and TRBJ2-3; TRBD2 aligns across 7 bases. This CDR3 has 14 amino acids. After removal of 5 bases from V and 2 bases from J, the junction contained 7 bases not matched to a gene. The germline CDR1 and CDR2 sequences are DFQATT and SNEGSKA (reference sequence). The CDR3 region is CSASSSGYTDTQYF. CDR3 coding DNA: TGCAGTGCTTCCTCTAGCGGTTACACAGATACGCAGTATTTT.

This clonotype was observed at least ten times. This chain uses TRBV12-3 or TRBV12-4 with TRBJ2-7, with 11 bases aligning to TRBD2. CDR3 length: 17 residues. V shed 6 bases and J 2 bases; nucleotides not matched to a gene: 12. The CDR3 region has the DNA TGTGCCAGCAGGGGATGGACTAGCGGGCGCCGGGCCTACGAGCAGTACTTC. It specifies CASRGWTSGRRAYEQYF.

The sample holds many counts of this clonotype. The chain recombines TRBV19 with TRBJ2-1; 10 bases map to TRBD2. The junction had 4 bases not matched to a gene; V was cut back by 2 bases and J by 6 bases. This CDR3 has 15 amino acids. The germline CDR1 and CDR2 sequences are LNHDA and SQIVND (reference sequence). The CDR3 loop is CASSITSGMRNEQFF. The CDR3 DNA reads TGTGCCAGTAGTATAACTAGCGGGATGCGCAATGAGCAGTTCTTC.

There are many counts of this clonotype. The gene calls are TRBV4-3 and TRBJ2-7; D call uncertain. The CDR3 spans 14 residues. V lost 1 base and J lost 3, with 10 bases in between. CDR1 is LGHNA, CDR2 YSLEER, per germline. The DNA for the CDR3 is TGCGCCAGCAGCCAAGTGAACGGATACTACGAGCAGTACTTC. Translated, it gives CASSQVNGYYEQYF.

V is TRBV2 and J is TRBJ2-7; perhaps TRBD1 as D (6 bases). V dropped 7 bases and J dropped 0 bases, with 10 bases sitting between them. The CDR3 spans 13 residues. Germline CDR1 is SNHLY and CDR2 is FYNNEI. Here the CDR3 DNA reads TGTGCCAGCAAGGAACAGGGCTCCTACGAGCAGTACTTC. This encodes CASKEQGSYEQYF.

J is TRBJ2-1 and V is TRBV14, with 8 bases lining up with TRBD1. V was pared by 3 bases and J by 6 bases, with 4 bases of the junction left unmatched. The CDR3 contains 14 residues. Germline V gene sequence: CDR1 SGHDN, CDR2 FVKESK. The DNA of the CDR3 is TGTGCCAGCAGCCAGGGTACAGGGGGCAATGAGCAGTTCTTC. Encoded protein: CASSQGTGGNEQFF.

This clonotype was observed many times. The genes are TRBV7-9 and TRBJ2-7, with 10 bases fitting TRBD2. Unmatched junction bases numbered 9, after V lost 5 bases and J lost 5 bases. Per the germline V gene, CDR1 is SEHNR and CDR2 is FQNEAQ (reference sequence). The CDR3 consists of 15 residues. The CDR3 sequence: CASSLTTSGFHEQYF. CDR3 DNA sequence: TGTGCCAGCAGCCTCACGACTAGCGGGTTTCACGAGCAGTACTTC.

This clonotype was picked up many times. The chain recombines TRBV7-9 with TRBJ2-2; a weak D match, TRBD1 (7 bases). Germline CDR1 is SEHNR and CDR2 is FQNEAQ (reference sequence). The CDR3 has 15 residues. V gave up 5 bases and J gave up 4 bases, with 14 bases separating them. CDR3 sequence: CASSPYRGGTGELFF. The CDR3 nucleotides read TGTGCCAGCAGCCCATACAGGGGAGGCACCGGGGAGCTGTTTTTT.

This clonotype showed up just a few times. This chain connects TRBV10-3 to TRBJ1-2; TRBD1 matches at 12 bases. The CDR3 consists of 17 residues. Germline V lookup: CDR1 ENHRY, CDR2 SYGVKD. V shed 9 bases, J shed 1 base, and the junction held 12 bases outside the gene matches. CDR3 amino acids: CAISGPGQGAHNYGYTF. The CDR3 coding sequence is TGTGCCATATCGGGGCCGGGACAGGGGGCCCATAACTATGGCTACACCTTC.

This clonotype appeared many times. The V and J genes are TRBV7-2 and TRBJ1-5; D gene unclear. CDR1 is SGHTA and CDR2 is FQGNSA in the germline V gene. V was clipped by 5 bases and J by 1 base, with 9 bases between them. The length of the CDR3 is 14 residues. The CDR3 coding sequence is TGTGCCAGCAGCGATCGTGACAGCAATCAGCCCCAGCATTTT. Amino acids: CASSDRDSNQPQHF. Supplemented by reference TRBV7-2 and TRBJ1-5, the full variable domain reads GAGVSQSPSNKVTEKGKDVELRCDPISGHTALYWYRQSLGQGLEFLIYFQGNSAPDKSGLPSDRFSAERTGGSVSTLTIQRTQQEDSAVYLCASSDRDSNQPQHFGDGTRLSIL.

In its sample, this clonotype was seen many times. CDR3: CASSWTGGSYEQYF. The CDR3 DNA follows: TGTGCCAGCAGTTGGACAGGGGGATCCTACGAGCAGTACTTC. The V gene is TRBV28, the J gene TRBJ2-7; 10 bases are a match to TRBD1. Germline assignment: CDR1 MDHEN and CDR2 SYDVKM. J lost 1 base, V lost 4 bases, and 1 base had no gene match. This CDR3 has 14 residues.

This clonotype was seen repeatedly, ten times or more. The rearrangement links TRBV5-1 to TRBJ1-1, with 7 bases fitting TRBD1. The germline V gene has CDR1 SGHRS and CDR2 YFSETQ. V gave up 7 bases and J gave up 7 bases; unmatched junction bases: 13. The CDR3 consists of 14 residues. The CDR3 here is CASEVGDSLGEAFF. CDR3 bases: TGCGCCAGCGAGGTGGGGGACAGTCTCGGTGAAGCTTTCTTT.

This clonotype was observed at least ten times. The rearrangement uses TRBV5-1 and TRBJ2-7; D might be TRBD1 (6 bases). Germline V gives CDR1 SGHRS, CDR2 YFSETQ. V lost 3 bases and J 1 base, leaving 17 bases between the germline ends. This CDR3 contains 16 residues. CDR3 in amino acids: CASSSNPPRGSYEQYF. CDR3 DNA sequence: TGCGCCAGCAGCTCCAACCCACCTAGGGGGTCCTACGAGCAGTACTTC.

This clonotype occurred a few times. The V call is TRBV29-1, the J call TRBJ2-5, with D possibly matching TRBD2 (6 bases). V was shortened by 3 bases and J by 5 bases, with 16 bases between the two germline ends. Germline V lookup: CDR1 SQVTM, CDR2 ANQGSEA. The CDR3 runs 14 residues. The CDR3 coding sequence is TGCAGCGTTGAGGGACCGGGAGTAGTGGAGACCCAGTACTTC. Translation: CSVEGPGVVETQYF.

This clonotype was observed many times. For the CDR3, the DNA is TGTGCCAGCAGCAAGGCCAGTGGGGGGGGCACTGAAGCTTTCTTT. As protein: CASSKASGGGTEAFF. The chain employs TRBV6-2 or TRBV6-3 and TRBJ1-1; a possible D gene is TRBD1 (5 bases). CDR1 and CDR2 (germline): MNHEY, SVGEGT. The V gene lost 6 bases and the J gene lost 4 bases, with 18 bases spanning the gap. This CDR3 has 15 amino acids.

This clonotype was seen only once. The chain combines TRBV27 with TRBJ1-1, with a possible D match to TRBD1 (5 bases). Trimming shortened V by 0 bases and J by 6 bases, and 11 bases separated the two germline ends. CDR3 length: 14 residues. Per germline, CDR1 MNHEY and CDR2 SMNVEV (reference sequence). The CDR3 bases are TGTGCCAGCAGTTTATCGGGGCCGTGGTCTGAAGCTTTCTTT. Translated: CASSLSGPWSEAFF.

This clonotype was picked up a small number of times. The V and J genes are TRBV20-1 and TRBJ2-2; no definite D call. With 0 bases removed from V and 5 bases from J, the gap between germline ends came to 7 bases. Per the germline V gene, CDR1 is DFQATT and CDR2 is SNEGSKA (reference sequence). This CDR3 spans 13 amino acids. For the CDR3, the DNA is TGCAGTGCTAGAGATTTAGAGACCGGGGAGCTGTTTTTT. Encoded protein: CSARDLETGELFF.